The source of this TCR beta chain is a study of shared clonotypes between healthy human individuals. General study results and limits: Despite large depth, sorted-subset datasets appeared incompletely sequenced. The sharing of about 5.3% of naive CD4 clonotypes was seen across a handful of donors.

The CDR3 length is 14 residues. Germline CDR1 reads MNHNS; CDR2 reads SASEGT. The V end lost 8 bases, the J end lost 2 bases, and 15 bases lay between the germline ends. CD45RO-negative, CCR7-positively selected cells formed the naive CD8 fraction, excluding terminally differentiated effector memory CD45RA+ cells. Details on this clone: As yet, its antigen is unknown.

Per the original methods: ImmunoSEQ output lacked quality scores and full-length reads, limiting matched filtering. Generated by immunoSEQ multiplex PCR, the TCRdb table keeps only in-frame clones and is missing some. The V and J calls and the clone size are those of that table, but D and trimming were determined from the DNA. The profile shows approximately 1.9 million clones, 93% of them singletons. The chain carries TRBV6-1 and TRBJ2-5; the D is unclear. The material sequenced was naive CD8+ T cells from PBMCs. This clonotype was sampled from a man between 18 and 29 years old in good health. Some clones in this sample may be carry-over from other donors' samples. The CDR3 loop reads CASGVLRVQETQYF. The CDR3 DNA reads TGTGCCAGCGGGGTCTTGCGCGTACAAGAGACCCAGTACTTC.